This TCR beta chain originates from a study of T cell responses to AZD1222 COVID-19 vaccine. Study outcomes and limitations: The breadth and depth of Spike-specific TCRs increased once two AZD1222 doses had been given. At baseline, seropositivity was found in only a handful of AZD1222 recipients. Researchers report vaccine-associated CD4 TCRs spanning spike, with dominance at 160-218 and 743-854.

Points on this clone: Its specificity is unknown.

The table came from immunoSEQ multiplex PCR; TCRdb's copy has only in-frame clones and leaves some out. Found here are 95,000 to 110,000 clones, about nine tenths of them singletons; the top ten hold roughly 42%. The clonotype originates from an adult in good health. The source material was peripheral blood, sampled on day 0 of AZD1222 vaccination.

This chain's CDR3 is CSAFSYEQYF. In nucleotides, the CDR3 is TGCAGTGCCTTTTCCTACGAGCAGTACTTC. V and J are TRBV20-1 and TRBJ2-7; D remains ambiguous. Per germline, CDR1 DFQATT and CDR2 SNEGSKA (reference sequence). The V end was cut by 6 bases, the J end by 1 base, with 4 bases between. The CDR3 contains 10 residues.